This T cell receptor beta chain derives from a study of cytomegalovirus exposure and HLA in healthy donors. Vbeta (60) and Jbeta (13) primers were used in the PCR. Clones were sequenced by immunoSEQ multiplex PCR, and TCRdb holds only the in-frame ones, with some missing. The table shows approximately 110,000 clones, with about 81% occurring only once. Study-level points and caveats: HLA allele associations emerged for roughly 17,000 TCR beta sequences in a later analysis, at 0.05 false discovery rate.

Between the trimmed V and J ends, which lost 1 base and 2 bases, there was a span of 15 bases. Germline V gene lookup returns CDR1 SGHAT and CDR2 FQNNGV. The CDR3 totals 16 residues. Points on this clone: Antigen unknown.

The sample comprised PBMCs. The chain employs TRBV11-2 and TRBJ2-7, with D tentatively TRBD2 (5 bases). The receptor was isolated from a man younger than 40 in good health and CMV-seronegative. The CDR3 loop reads CASSLGTRAPAYEQYF. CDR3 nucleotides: TGTGCCAGCAGCTTAGGAACTAGAGCACCGGCCTACGAGCAGTACTTC.